This T cell receptor beta chain was obtained from a study of OX40 agonist ivuxolimab in advanced cancers. Study context: Every 2 weeks, ivuxolimab was infused into the patients intravenously at between 0.01 and 10 mg/kg. Two patients with cutaneous melanoma and one with hepatocellular carcinoma, three in total, showed partial responses. With a range of 23 to 79, age averaged roughly 60 years, and nearly 85% were male. Patients receiving dose escalation had hepatocellular carcinoma, melanoma, renal cell or head and neck cancer.

The CDR3 spans 15 residues. The germline V gene encodes CDR1 MNHEY and CDR2 SMNVEV (reference sequence). Trimming took 5 bases from V and 1 from J, leaving 14 bases between them. Repertoires were generated with immunoSEQ multiplex PCR, while TCRdb's copy carries only in-frame clones and drops some. The repertoire holds around 15,000 clones, with roughly three quarters as singletons. The V and J genes are TRBV27 and TRBJ2-5; D might be TRBD1 or TRBD2, each matching 5 bases. This TCR was sampled from an adult with an advanced solid tumor such as melanoma, head and neck, liver or kidney cancer. The sequences come from CD4+ or CD8+ T cells sorted from blood, collected in a trial of the OX40 agonist ivuxolimab. The CDR3 DNA is TGTGCCAGCAGTGGGTGGACGGGGACCCAAGAGACCCAGTACTTC. Translating gives CASSGWTGTQETQYF.